Listed here are 2 T cell receptor beta chains from one sample, sequenced in a study of T cells after yellow fever vaccination (dated by TCRdb to the late 2010s). Library construction relied on 5' RACE. The sequencer listed for this sample is Illumina HiSeq 2500. Clones were called with MiXCR by TCRdb after fastp trimmed the public reads at Q25, and only in-frame beta chains were retained. Each entry merges the rows of one CDR3 protein and shows their most common DNA and genes. In all, the sample holds some 500,000 distinct CDR3 sequences, and roughly 13% of those were seen once. About 14% of the sample comes from the top ten. The label giving this sample's treatment or condition can be read as: live attenuated yellow fever vaccine strain. The sample in question was PBMCs, obtained on the day of the yellow fever booster vaccination. All receptors come from a man younger than 40 who received the YFV17D yellow fever vaccine.

A few counts support this clonotype. V and J are TRBV7-3 and TRBJ2-3; D ambiguous. The V end lost 1 base, the J end lost 6 bases, and 8 bases lay between the germline ends. The length of the CDR3 is 13 residues. Germline lookup yields CDR1 SGHTA and CDR2 FQGTGA. The CDR3 DNA reads as TGTGCCAGCAGCTTAAACCCGTGGGATACGCAGTATTTT. It specifies CASSLNPWDTQYF. The complete variable domain, with remaining parts taken from reference TRBV7-3 and TRBJ2-3, reads GAGVSQTPSNKVTEKGKYVELRCDPISGHTALYWYRQSLGQGPEFLIYFQGTGAADDSGLPNDRFFAVRPEGSVSTLKIQRTERGDSAVYLCASSLNPWDTQYFGPGTRLTVL.

This chain connects TRBV29-1 to TRBJ1-5; D is undetermined. The V end lost 6 bases, the J end lost 12 bases, and 18 bases lay between the germline ends. This CDR3 is 12 amino acids long. Germline V gives CDR1 SQVTM, CDR2 ANQGSEA. This CDR3 is CSVVRTDNRQHF. The CDR3 nucleotides read TGCAGCGTCGTGAGGACCGACAATCGCCAGCATTTT.